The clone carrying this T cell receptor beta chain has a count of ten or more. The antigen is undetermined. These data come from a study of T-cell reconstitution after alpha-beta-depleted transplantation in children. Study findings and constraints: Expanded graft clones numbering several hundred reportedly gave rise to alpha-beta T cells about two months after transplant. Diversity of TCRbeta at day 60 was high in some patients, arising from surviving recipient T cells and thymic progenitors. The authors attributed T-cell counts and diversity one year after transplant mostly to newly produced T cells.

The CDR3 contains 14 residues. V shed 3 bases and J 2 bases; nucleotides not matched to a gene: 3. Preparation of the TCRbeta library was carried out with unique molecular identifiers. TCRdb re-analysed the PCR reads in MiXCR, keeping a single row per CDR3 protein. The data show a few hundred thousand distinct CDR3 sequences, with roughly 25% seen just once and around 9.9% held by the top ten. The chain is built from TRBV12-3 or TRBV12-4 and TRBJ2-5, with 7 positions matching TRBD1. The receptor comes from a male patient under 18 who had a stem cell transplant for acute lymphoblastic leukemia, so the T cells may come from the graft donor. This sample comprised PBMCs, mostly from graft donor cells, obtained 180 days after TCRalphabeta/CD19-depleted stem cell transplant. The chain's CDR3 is CASSLRRGQETQYF. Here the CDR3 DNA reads TGTGCCAGCAGTTTGCGCAGGGGGCAAGAGACCCAGTACTTC.